This entry lists 17 T cell receptor beta chains sequenced from one sample in a study of CD8+ T cells in alopecia areata. After isolation, RNA underwent reverse transcription to generate cDNA as the sequencing template. This table comes from immunoSEQ multiplex PCR, and its TCRdb copy is limited to in-frame clones, with some not included. The sample consists of more than 130,000 clones, 65% to 90% of them appearing once. Treatment reported: oral pan-JAK inhibitor, 5-10 mg twice daily. The material was CD8+ T cells sorted from blood, obtained at week 4, from a patient treated with tofacitinib. The receptor set was obtained from a human donor with alopecia areata.

The V and J genes are TRBV7-9 and TRBJ1-2; D is perhaps TRBD1 (6 bases). Germline V gives CDR1 SEHNR, CDR2 FQNEAQ (reference sequence). V was shortened by 7 bases and J by 3 bases, with 15 bases between the two germline ends. CDR3 length: 14 residues. The CDR3 DNA is TGTGCCAGCACCATCCACGAGGGGGACTATGGCTACACCTTC. Protein product: CASTIHEGDYGYTF.

The chain carries TRBV4-1 and TRBJ2-7; D gene unclear. Trimming took 1 base from V and 0 from J, leaving 7 bases between them. The CDR3 contains 14 residues. Germline V gene lookup returns CDR1 MGHRA and CDR2 YSYEKL. CDR3: CASSQGLSSYEQYF. The CDR3 nucleotides are TGCGCCAGCAGCCAAGGCCTTAGCTCCTACGAGCAGTACTTC.

The genes are TRBV29-1 and TRBJ2-5; D call uncertain. The end of the DNA fits TRBJ2-7 better, so the J call may be wrong. Germline V gene sequence: CDR1 SQVTM, CDR2 ANQGSEA. The CDR3 has 10 residues. CDR3 region: CSVEDDEQYF. In DNA form, the CDR3 reads TGCAGCGTTGAAGACGACGAGCAGTACTTC.

This chain uses TRBV7-9 with TRBJ1-4, with TRBD1 as a possible D gene (5 bases). This CDR3 is 13 amino acids long. Per germline, CDR1 SEHNR and CDR2 FQNEAQ (reference sequence). Trimming left V 1 base short and J 5 bases short, with 5 bases between. The CDR3 region has the DNA TGTGCCAGCAGCTTAGGGGGGAATGAAAAACTGTTTTTT. It translates to CASSLGGNEKLFF.

The CDR3 reads CASSLGLQGAANEQYF. The CDR3 bases are TGCGCCAGCAGCTTGGGCTTACAGGGAGCAGCGAACGAGCAGTACTTC. The chain is built from TRBV5-1 and TRBJ2-7; possible D gene TRBD1, 6 bases. The germline V and J ends were trimmed by 0 bases and 5 bases, with 18 bases remaining between them. In germline, CDR1 is SGHRS, CDR2 YFSETQ. This CDR3 is 16 amino acids long.

J is TRBJ1-2 and V is TRBV7-9; 7 bases align to TRBD1. V lost 2 bases, J lost 3 bases, and 6 bases stayed unmatched. CDR1 is SEHNR, CDR2 FQNEAQ, per germline (reference sequence). CDR3 size: 15 residues. This CDR3 is CASSLNYRGDYGYTF. CDR3 nucleotide sequence: TGTGCCAGCAGCTTAAATTACAGGGGCGACTATGGCTACACCTTC.

The chain recombines TRBV2 with TRBJ2-2; maybe TRBD1 (6 bases). The CDR3 runs to 16 residues. With 6 bases removed from V and 1 base from J, the gap between germline ends came to 15 bases. Looked up from germline, CDR1 is SNHLY and CDR2 is FYNNEI. This chain's CDR3 is CASRAPGTKNTGELFF. CDR3 nucleotide sequence: TGTGCCAGCAGGGCCCCCGGGACAAAGAACACCGGGGAGCTGTTTTTT.

The chain employs TRBV29-1 and TRBJ2-1, with TRBD1 identical over 7 bases. V was clipped by 7 bases and J by 4 bases; unmatched bases: 10. The CDR3 is made up of 14 amino acids. Germline V gene lookup returns CDR1 SQVTM and CDR2 ANQGSEA. The CDR3 here is CSARQGPPYNEQFF. The CDR3 DNA reads as TGCAGCGCTCGACAGGGACCCCCTTACAATGAGCAGTTCTTC.

The CDR3 reads CASSLVGLAGDYEQYF. For the CDR3, the DNA is TGCGCCAGCAGCTTAGTAGGACTAGCGGGGGACTACGAGCAGTACTTC. The chain has TRBV5-1 and TRBJ2-7, with TRBD2 matching 13 bases. This CDR3 region has 16 residues. The V gene's germline CDR1 is SGHRS and CDR2 YFSETQ. Germline trimming cut 2 bases from V and 3 bases from J; bases unmatched to any gene: 5.

The rearrangement links TRBV4-3 to TRBJ2-1; 8 bases are shared with TRBD2. The junction had 8 bases not matched to a gene; V was cut back by 0 bases and J by 4 bases. The CDR3 has 17 residues. CDR1 and CDR2 from the germline V gene are LGHNA and YSLEER. The CDR3 DNA sequence: TGCGCCAGCAGCCAAGATTGGATTGGCGGGGGGTACAATGAGCAGTTCTTC. Its translation: CASSQDWIGGGYNEQFF.

This sequence joins TRBV12-5 and TRBJ2-1; D tentatively fits TRBD1 or TRBD2 (5 bases each). The length of the CDR3 is 21 residues. The V gene's germline CDR1 is LGHNT and CDR2 FRNRAP. Trimming removed 0 bases at V and 7 bases at J, with 31 bases between. The CDR3 sequence is CASGLVLAGARSSTAGNEQFF. In DNA form, the CDR3 reads TGTGCTAGTGGTTTGGTACTCGCCGGGGCGAGATCGTCTACCGCAGGGAATGAGCAGTTCTTC.

The chain combines TRBV12-5 with TRBJ2-1; D gene unclear. CDR1 LGHNT and CDR2 FRNRAP come from the germline V gene. Trimming took 3 bases from V and 0 from J, leaving 9 bases between them. This CDR3 spans 15 amino acids. The CDR3 region has the DNA TGTGCTAGTGGTTTTATGCAGTCCTCCTACAATGAGCAGTTCTTC. This sequence encodes CASGFMQSSYNEQFF. The variable domain in full, completed from reference TRBV12-5 and TRBJ2-1, reads DARVTQTPRHKVTEMGQEVTMRCQPILGHNTVFWYRQTMMQGLELLAYFRNRAPLDDSGMPKDRFSAEMPDATLATLKIQPSEPRDSAVYFCASGFMQSSYNEQFFGPGTRLTVL.

The chain is built from TRBV6-5 and TRBJ2-5, with 8 bases aligning to TRBD1. Germline lookup yields CDR1 MNHEY and CDR2 SVGAGI. V lost 0 bases, J lost 5 bases, and 5 bases stayed unmatched. The CDR3 is made up of 15 amino acids. The CDR3: CASSYSDRARETQYF. CDR3 DNA: TGTGCCAGCAGTTACTCGGACAGGGCACGGGAGACCCAGTACTTC.

CDR3 amino acids: CASSFLLTDTQYF. DNA of the CDR3: TGTGCCAGCAGTTTTCTCCTCACAGATACGCAGTATTTT. The chain is built from TRBV27 and TRBJ2-3, with D hard to call. Trimming removed 3 bases from V and 2 bases from J, with 6 bases in between. CDR3 length: 13 amino acids. CDR1 and CDR2 (germline): MNHEY, SMNVEV (reference sequence).

This clone was detected only once. The CDR3 DNA is TGTGCCAGCAGCTTAAGAGCGGGGGGATACAATGAGCAGTTCTTC. This gives the protein CASSLRAGGYNEQFF. The gene calls are TRBV13 and TRBJ2-1; 9 nucleotides line up with TRBD2. Germline loops: CDR1 PRHDT, CDR2 FYEKMQ (reference sequence). The CDR3 sequence is 15 residues long. V lost 2 bases and J lost 4; bases outside the gene matches: 3.

V is TRBV5-4 and J is TRBJ2-7, with 9 bases fitting TRBD2. This CDR3 has 16 amino acids. Germline assignment: CDR1 SGHNT and CDR2 YYREEE (reference sequence). Losses at the gene ends were 4 bases for V and 5 bases for J; bases not matched to a gene: 13. The CDR3 DNA reads TGTGCCAGCAGCGTGAGGCCCGGCGGGGGGGCTAACGAGCAGTACTTC. Its protein is CASSVRPGGGANEQYF.

The gene calls are TRBV6-1 and TRBJ2-2; no definite D call. Germline V CDR1 and CDR2: MNHNS, SASEGT. CDR3 length: 14 residues. The V gene lost 7 bases and the J gene lost 0 bases, with 9 bases spanning the gap. The CDR3 loop reads CASTKPSNTGELFF. Written as DNA, the CDR3 is TGTGCCAGCACCAAACCTTCGAACACCGGGGAGCTGTTTTTT.